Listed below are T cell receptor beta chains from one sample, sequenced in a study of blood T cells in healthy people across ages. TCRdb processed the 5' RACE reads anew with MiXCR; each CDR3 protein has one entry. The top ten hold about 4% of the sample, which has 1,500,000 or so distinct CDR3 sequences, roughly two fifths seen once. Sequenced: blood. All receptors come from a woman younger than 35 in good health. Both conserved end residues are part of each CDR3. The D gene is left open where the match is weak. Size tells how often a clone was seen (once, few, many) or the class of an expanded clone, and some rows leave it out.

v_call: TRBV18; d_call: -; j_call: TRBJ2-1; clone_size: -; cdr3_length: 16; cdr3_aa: CASSQGMGMANNEQFF; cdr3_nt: TGTGCCAGCTCACAAGGAATGGGAATGGCCAACAATGAGCAGTTCTTC
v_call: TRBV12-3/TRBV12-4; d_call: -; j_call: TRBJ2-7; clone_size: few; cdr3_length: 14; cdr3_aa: CASSVVGRVYEQYF; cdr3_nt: TGTGCCAGCAGTGTAGTAGGCAGGGTCTACGAGCAGTACTTC
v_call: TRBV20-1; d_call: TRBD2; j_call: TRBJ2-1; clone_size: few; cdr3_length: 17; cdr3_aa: CSARHPALAGTYNEQFF; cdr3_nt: TGCAGTGCTAGACATCCCGCCCTAGCGGGTACCTACAATGAGCAGTTCTTC
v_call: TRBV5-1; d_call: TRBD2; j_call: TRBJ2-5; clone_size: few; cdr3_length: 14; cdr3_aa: CASSHGTSEETQYF; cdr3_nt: TGCGCCAGCAGCCATGGGACTAGCGAGGAGACCCAGTACTTC
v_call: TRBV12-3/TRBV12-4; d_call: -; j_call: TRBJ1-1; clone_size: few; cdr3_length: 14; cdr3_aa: CASSPRDLRTEAFF; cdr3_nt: TGTGCCAGCAGTCCCCGGGACCTACGAACTGAAGCTTTCTTT
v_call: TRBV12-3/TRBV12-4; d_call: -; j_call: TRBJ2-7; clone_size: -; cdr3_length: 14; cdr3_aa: CVSSLGGTVHEQYF; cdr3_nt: TGTGTCAGCAGTTTAGGAGGGACAGTACACGAGCAGTACTTC
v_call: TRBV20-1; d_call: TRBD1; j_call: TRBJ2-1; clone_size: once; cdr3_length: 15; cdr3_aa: CSARDLDRAYNEQFF; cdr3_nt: TGCAGTGCTAGAGATCTTGACAGGGCCTACAATGAGCAGTTCTTC
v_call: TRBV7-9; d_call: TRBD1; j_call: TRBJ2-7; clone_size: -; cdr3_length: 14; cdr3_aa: CASSPDRVRHEQYF; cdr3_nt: TGTGCCAGCAGCCCGGACAGGGTTCGGCACGAGCAGTACTTC
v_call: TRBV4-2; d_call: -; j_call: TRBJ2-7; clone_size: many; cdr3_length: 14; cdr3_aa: CASSWKQDHYEQYF; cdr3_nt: TGTGCCAGCAGCTGGAAGCAGGACCACTACGAGCAGTACTTC
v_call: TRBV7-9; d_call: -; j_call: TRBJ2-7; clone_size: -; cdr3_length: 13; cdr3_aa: CASSLGAVFEQYF; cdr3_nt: TGTGCCAGCAGCCTGGGGGCGGTTTTCGAGCAGTACTTC
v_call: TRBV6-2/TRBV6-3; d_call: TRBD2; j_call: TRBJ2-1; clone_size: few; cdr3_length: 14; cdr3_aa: CASLPIWGGNEQFF; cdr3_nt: TGTGCCAGCTTACCCATTTGGGGGGGCAATGAGCAGTTCTTC
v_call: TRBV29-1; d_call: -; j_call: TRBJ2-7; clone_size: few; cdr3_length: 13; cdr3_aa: CSVESGDAYEQYF; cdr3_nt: TGCAGCGTTGAATCCGGGGACGCCTACGAGCAGTACTTC
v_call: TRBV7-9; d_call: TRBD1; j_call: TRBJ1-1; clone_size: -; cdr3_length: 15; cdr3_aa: CASSNPTGGGTEAFF; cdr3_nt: TGTGCCAGCAGCAACCCGACAGGGGGTGGGACTGAAGCTTTCTTT
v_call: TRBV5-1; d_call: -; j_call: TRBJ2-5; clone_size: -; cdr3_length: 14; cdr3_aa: CASSPSSGLETQYF; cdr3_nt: TGCGCCAGCAGCCCCTCATCCGGCCTAGAGACCCAGTACTTC
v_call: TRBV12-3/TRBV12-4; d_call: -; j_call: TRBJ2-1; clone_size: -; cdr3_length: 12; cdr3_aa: CVSSPSANAQFF; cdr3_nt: TGTGTCAGCAGTCCTTCAGCTAATGCGCAGTTCTTC
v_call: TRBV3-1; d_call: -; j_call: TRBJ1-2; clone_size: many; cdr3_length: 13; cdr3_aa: CASSPLGAYGYTF; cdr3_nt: TGTGCCAGCAGCCCCCTAGGGGCTTATGGCTACACCTTC
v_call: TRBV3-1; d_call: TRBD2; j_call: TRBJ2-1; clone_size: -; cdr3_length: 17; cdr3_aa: CASSHGRLSGGAGEQFF; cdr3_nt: TGTGCCAGCAGCCACGGTCGACTTAGCGGGGGGGCCGGTGAACAGTTCTTC
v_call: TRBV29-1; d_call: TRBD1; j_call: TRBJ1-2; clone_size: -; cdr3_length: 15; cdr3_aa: CSVECRGLGNYGYTF; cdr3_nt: TGCAGCGTTGAGTGCAGGGGGCTGGGGAACTATGGCTACACCTTC
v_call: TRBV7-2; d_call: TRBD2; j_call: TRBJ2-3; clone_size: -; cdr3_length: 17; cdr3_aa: CASSPILLAGGPDTQYF; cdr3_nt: TGTGCCAGCAGCCCAATCCTCTTGGCGGGGGGACCCGATACGCAGTATTTT
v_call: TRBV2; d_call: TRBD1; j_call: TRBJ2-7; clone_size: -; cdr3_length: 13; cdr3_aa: CASSWTGYYEQYF; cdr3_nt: TGTGCCAGCAGTTGGACAGGATACTACGAGCAGTACTTC
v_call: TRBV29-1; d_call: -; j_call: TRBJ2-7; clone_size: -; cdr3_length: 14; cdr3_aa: CSVGGESSYNEQYF; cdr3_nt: TGCAGCGTTGGAGGGGAGAGCTCCTACAATGAGCAGTACTTC
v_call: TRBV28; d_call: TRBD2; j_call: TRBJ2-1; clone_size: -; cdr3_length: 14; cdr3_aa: CASRTVLAGDEQFF; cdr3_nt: TGTGCCAGCAGAACTGTCCTAGCGGGAGACGAGCAGTTCTTC
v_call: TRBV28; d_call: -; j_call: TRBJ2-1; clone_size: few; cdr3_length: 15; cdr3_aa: CASIRRGIFYNEQFF; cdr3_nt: TGTGCCAGCATCCGTCGCGGAATCTTCTACAATGAGCAGTTCTTC
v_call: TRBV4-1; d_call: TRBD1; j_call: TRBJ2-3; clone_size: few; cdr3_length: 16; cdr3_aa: CASSQPGQGGTDTQYF; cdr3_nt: TGCGCCAGCAGCCAACCGGGACAGGGGGGGACAGATACGCAGTATTTT
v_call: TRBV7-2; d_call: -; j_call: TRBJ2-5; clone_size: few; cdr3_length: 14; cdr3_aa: CASSLAMGPETQYF; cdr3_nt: TGTGCCAGCAGCTTAGCGATGGGGCCGGAGACCCAGTACTTC
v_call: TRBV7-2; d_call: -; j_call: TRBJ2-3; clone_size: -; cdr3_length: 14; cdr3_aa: CASSVRTGTDTQYF; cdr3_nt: TGTGCCAGCAGCGTTAGGACAGGCACAGATACGCAGTATTTT
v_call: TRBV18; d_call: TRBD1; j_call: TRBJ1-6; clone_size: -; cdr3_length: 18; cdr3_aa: CASSPYDRVPNDNSPLHF; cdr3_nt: TGTGCCAGCTCACCGTATGACAGGGTCCCGAATGATAATTCACCCCTCCACTTT
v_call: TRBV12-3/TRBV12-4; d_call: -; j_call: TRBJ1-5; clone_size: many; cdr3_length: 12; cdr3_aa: CASSLGHQPQHF; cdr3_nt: TGTGCCAGCAGCTTGGGGCATCAGCCCCAGCATTTT
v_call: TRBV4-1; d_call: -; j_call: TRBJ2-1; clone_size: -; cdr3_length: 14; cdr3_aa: CASSHDGQFLEQFF; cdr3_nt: TGCGCCAGCAGCCATGATGGACAGTTCCTTGAGCAGTTCTTC
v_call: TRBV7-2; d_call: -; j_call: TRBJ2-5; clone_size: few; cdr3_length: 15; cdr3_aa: CASSSADTYQETQYF; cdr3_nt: TGTGCCAGCAGCTCTGCCGACACGTACCAAGAGACCCAGTACTTC
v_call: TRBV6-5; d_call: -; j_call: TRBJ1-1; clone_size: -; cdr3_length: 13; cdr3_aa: CASSYSKYTEAFF; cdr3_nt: TGTGCCAGCAGTTACTCGAAGTACACTGAAGCTTTCTTT
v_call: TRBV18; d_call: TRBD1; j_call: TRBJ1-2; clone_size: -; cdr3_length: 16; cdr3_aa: CASSPPSTGEYYGYTF; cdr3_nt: TGTGCCAGCTCACCACCCTCTACAGGGGAGTACTATGGCTACACCTTC
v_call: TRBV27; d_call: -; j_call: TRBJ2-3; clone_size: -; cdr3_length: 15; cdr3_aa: CASSSPLEMSDTQYF; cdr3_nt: TGTGCCAGCAGCTCCCCACTAGAAATGTCAGATACGCAGTATTTT
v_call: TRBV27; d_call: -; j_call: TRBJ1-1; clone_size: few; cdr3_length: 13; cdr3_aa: CASRPLGGTEAFF; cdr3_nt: TGTGCCAGTCGCCCGTTGGGGGGCACTGAAGCTTTCTTT
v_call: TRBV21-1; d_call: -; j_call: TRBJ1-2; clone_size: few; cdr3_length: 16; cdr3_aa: CASSKVGDRANYGYTF; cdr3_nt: TGTGCCAGCAGCAAAGTCGGGGACAGAGCTAACTATGGCTACACCTTC
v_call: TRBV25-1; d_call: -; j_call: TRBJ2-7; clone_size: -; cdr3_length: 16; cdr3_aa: CASSERTGSSYNEQYF; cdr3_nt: TGTGCCAGCAGTGAACGCACGGGAAGCTCCTACAATGAGCAGTACTTC
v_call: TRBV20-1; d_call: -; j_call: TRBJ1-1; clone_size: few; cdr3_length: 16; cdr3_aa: CSAITRDPTTRTEAFF; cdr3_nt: TGCAGTGCCATTACTCGGGACCCAACGACCCGCACTGAAGCTTTCTTT
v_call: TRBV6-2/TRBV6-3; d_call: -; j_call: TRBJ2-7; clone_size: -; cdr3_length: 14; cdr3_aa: CASTSRTDSYEQYF; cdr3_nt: TGTGCCAGCACCAGCCGGACGGACTCCTACGAGCAGTACTTC
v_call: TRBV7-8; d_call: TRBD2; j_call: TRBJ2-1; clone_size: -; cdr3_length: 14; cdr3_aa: CASSIAGRYNGQFF; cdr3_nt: TGTGCCAGCAGCATAGCGGGGAGGTACAATGGGCAGTTCTTC
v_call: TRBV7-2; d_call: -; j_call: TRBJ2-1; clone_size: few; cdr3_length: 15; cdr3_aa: CASSRIPEGSHEQFF; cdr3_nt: TGTGCCAGCAGCAGGATACCGGAGGGAAGCCATGAGCAGTTCTTC
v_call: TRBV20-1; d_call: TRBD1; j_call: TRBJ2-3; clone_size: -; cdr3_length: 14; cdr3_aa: CSARMTGGADTQYF; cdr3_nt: TGCAGTGCTAGAATGACAGGGGGAGCAGATACGCAGTATTTT
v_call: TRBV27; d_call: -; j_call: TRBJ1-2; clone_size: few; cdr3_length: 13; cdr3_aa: CASSVGPHYGYTF; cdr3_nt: TGTGCCAGCAGTGTAGGGCCTCACTATGGCTACACCTTC
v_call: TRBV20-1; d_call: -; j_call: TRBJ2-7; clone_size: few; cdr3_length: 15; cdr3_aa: CSARGRTRSSYEQYF; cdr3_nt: TGCAGTGCTAGAGGGAGGACCCGAAGCTCCTACGAGCAGTACTTC
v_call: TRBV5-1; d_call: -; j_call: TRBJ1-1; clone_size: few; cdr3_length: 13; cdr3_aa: CASSFEPRSEAFF; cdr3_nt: TGCGCCAGCAGCTTCGAACCGAGGTCTGAAGCTTTCTTT
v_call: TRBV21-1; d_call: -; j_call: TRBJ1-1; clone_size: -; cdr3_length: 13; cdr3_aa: CATGPENLEEAFF; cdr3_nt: TGTGCCACCGGCCCGGAAAACTTAGAGGAAGCTTTCTTT
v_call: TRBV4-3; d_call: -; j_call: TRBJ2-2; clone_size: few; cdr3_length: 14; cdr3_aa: CASSQEWDTGELFF; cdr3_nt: TGCGCCAGCAGCCAGGAGTGGGACACCGGGGAGCTGTTTTTT
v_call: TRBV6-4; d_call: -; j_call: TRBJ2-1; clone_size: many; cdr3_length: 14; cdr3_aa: CASSDSEGSNEQFF; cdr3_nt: TGTGCCAGCAGTGACTCAGAGGGTTCGAATGAGCAGTTCTTC
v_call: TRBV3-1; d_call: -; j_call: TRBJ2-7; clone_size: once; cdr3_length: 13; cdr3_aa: CASTESSSYEQYF; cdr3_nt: TGTGCCAGCACGGAGAGTAGCTCCTACGAGCAGTACTTC
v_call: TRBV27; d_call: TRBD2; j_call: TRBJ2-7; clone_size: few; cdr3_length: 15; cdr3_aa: CASTSSGSNLGEQYF; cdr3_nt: TGTGCCAGCACTTCTAGCGGGAGTAATTTAGGCGAGCAGTACTTC
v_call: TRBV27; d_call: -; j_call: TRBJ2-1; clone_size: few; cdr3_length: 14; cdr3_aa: CASSVATSYNEQFF; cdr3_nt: TGTGCCAGCAGTGTAGCGACATCCTACAATGAGCAGTTCTTC
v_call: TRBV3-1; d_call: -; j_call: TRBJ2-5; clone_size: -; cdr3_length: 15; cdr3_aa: CASTHLRTSQETQYF; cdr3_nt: TGTGCCAGCACGCACTTACGGACGAGCCAAGAGACCCAGTACTTC
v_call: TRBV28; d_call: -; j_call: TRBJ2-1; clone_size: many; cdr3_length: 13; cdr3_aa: CASSADRYNEQFF; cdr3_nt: TGTGCCAGCAGTGCGGACCGATACAATGAGCAGTTCTTC
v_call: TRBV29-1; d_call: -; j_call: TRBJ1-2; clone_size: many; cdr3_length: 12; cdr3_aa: CSFDLISYGYTF; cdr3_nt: TGCAGCTTCGACTTGATCTCTTATGGCTACACCTTC
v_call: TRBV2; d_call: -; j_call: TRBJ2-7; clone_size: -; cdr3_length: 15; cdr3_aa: CASSESRQQTYEQYF; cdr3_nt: TGTGCCAGCAGTGAATCCCGACAGCAGACCTACGAGCAGTACTTC
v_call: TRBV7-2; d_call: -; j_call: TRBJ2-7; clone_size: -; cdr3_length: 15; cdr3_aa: CASSVSRRSYNEQYF; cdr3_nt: TGTGCCAGCAGCGTTTCCCGGCGCTCCTACAATGAGCAGTACTTC